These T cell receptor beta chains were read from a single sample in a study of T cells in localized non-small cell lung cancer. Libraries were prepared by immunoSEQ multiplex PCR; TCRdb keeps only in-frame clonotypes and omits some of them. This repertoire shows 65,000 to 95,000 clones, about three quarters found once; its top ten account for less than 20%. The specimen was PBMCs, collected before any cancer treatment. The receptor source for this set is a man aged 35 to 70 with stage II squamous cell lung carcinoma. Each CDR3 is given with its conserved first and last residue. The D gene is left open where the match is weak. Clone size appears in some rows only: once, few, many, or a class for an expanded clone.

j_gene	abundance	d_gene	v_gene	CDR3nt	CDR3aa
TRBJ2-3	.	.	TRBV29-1	TGCAGCGTTGAAGATTATGGATCTAGCACAGATACGCAGTATTTT	CSVEDYGSSTDTQYF
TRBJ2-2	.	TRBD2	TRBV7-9	TGTGCCAGCAGCTTCCAGCGGGGGGGCTCCCCCGGGGAGCTGTTTTTT	CASSFQRGGSPGELFF
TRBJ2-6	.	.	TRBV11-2	TGTGCCAGCAATCCCTCTGGGGCCAACGTCCTGACTTTC	CASNPSGANVLTF
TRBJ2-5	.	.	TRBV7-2	TGTGCCAGCAGCCCTATGAAGGCGGGGACCCAGTACTTC	CASSPMKAGTQYF
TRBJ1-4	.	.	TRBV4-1	TGCGCCAGCCGGGACCCCGCAAGGACGGCTAATGAAAAACTGTTTTTT	CASRDPARTANEKLFF
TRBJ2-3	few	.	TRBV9	TGTGCCAGCAGCGTCGATTGGGTTAGCCCCCATACGCAGTATTTT	CASSVDWVSPHTQYF
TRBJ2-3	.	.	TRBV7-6	TGTGCCAGCAGCTTAGAGGGGATTGGGGTTAGCACAGATACGCAGTATTTT	CASSLEGIGVSTDTQYF
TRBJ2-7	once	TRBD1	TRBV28	TGTGCCAGCAGTGCCCCCCGGGACAGGCACGAGCAGTACTTC	CASSAPRDRHEQYF
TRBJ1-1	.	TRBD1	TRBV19	TGTGCCAGTAGTATAGATGTCAGGGGGCGCGACACTGAAGCTTTCTTT	CASSIDVRGRDTEAFF
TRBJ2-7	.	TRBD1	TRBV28	TGTGCCAGCAGTTCCCAGTGGACAGGGAGCGACGAGCAGTACTTC	CASSSQWTGSDEQYF
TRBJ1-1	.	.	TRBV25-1	TGTGCCAGCACTGGAGTTCCGAACACTGAAGCTTTCTTT	CASTGVPNTEAFF
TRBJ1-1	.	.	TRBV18	TGTGCCAGCTCACCCCCGCGGTGGCAGAACACTGAAGCTTTCTTT	CASSPPRWQNTEAFF
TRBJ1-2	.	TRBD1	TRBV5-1	TGCGCCAGCACCACAGGGGGGGATTATGGCTACACCTTC	CASTTGGDYGYTF
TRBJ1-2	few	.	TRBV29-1	TGCAGCGTTCGACAGACAGGACCTTATGGCTACACCTTC	CSVRQTGPYGYTF
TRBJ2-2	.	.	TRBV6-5	TGTGCCAGCAGTTATGGGGGCGGGAACACCGGGGAGCTGTTTTTT	CASSYGGGNTGELFF
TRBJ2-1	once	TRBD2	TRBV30	TGTGCCGTTAGCGGGAGGGCTTCCCCCGATGAGCAGTTCTTC	CAVSGRASPDEQFF
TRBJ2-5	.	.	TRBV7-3	TGTGCCAGCAGCCAGGGCCCCCAGGAGACCCAGTACTTC	CASSQGPQETQYF
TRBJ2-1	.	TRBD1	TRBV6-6	TGTGCCAGCAGTTACGTTGGACAGGGGGGCAATGAGCAGTTCTTC	CASSYVGQGGNEQFF
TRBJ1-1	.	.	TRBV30	TGTGCCTGGAGCCTACAGGGTGAGGCTTTCTTT	CAWSLQGEAFF
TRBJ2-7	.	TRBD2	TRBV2	TGTGCCAGCAGTGAAGGGGGAGGGCCTATTTACGAGCAGTACTTC	CASSEGGGPIYEQYF
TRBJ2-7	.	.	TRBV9	TGTGCCAGCAGCCCCTGGGACACCGGGGGGTTCGACGAGCAGTACTTC	CASSPWDTGGFDEQYF
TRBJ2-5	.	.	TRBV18	TGTGCCAGCTCACCATGGGAGGAAGAGACCCAGTACTTC	CASSPWEEETQYF
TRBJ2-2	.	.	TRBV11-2	TGTGCCAGCAGCTGGGGGGGCGGCACCGGGGAGCTGTTTTTT	CASSWGGGTGELFF
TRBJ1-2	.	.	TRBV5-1	TGCGCCAGCAGCTTTGACAGTAGTGGCTACACCTTC	CASSFDSSGYTF
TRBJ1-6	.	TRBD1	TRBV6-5	TGTGCCAGCAGTGTCGGGACAGGGAATTCACCCCTCCACTTT	CASSVGTGNSPLHF
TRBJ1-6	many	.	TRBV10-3	TGTGCCATCAGTGACCTCGGACTAAATTCACCCCTCCACTTT	CAISDLGLNSPLHF
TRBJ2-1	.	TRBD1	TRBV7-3	TGTGCCAGCAGCCCCGGGACAGGGTGGGATGAGCAGTTCTTC	CASSPGTGWDEQFF
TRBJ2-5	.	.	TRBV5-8	TGTGCCAGCAGCTTGAAGCAGGCCTGGGAGACCCAGTACTTC	CASSLKQAWETQYF
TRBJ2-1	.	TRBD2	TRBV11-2	TGTGCCAGCAGCGGCACTAGGAGGCGGGAGGTTGCTCATGAGCAGTTCTTC	CASSGTRRREVAHEQFF
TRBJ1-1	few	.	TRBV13	TGTGCCAGCAGCTTAGGCGGAGAACTGAACACTGAAGCTTTCTTT	CASSLGGELNTEAFF
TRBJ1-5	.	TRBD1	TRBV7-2	TGTGCCAGCAGCTTAGGCGACAGGGGGGTCAGCAATCAGCCCCAGCATTTT	CASSLGDRGVSNQPQHF
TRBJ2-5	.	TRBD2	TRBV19	TGTGCCACCTCGCCAGCGGGAGCAGAGACCCAGTACTTC	CATSPAGAETQYF
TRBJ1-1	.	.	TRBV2	TGTGCCAGCAGTGCCCCGACAGACACTGAAGCTTTCTTT	CASSAPTDTEAFF
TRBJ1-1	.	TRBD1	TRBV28	TGTGCCAGCACCAGAAGGACAGGGAGCCCTGAAGCTTTCTTT	CASTRRTGSPEAFF
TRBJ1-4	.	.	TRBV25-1	TGTGCCAGCAAAGACAGGATTAATGAAAAACTGTTTTTT	CASKDRINEKLFF
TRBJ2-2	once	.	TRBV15	TGTGCCACCAGTCCTGGCCGTGGGGGCCTGAACACCGGGGAGCTGTTTTTT	CATSPGRGGLNTGELFF
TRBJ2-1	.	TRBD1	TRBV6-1	TGTGCCAGCTCCTGGGACAGGGATCGAGGTGAGCAGTTCTTC	CASSWDRDRGEQFF
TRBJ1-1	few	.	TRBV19	TGTGCCAGTAAGGCCCCGGGCACTGAAGCTTTCTTT	CASKAPGTEAFF
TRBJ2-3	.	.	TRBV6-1	TGTGCCAGCAGTACAGGGTTAACAGATACGCAGTATTTT	CASSTGLTDTQYF
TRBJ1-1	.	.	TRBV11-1	TGTGCCAGCAGCTTGGTACATAGAGTGGGCACTGAAGCTTTCTTT	CASSLVHRVGTEAFF
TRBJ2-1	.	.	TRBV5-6	TGTGCCAGCAGCTCGACAGTTGTTGAGCAGTTCTTC	CASSSTVVEQFF
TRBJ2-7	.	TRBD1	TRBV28	TGTGCCAGCCTACGACAGGGGGCCTACGAGCAGTACTTC	CASLRQGAYEQYF
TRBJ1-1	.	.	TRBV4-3	TGCGCCAGCAGCCAAGGAGGGGTGAACACTGAAGCTTTCTTT	CASSQGGVNTEAFF
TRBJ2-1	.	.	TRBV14	TGTGCCAGCAGCTGGGGGAGAGGCTCCTACAATGAGCAGTTCTTC	CASSWGRGSYNEQFF